This TCR beta chain was obtained from a study of blood T cell repertoires in COVID-19. Whole-study context: The samples span acute and convalescent COVID-19 from the United States, Italy and Spain.

This CDR3 contains 12 residues. Trimming removed 3 bases at V and 14 bases at J, with 16 bases between. In the authors' methods: It was from reference gene primer amplification that nucleated cell counts were estimated. Libraries were prepared by immunoSEQ multiplex PCR; TCRdb keeps only in-frame clonotypes and omits some of them. V and J calls and clone size are as listed in that table; D and trimming were resolved from the DNA. The sample carries about 250,000 clones, 70% to 90% recorded once. This receptor was taken from a man in his forties who had recovered from COVID-19. This rearrangement joins TRBV12-3 or TRBV12-4 to TRBJ1-2; a weak D match, TRBD1 (5 bases). The sample consisted of PBMCs or T cells enriched from blood (not recorded which). The CDR3 sequence: CASSFGGIIDTF. In DNA form, the CDR3 reads TGTGCCAGCAGTTTTGGGGGGATAATTGATACCTTC.